These T cell receptor beta chains were read from a single sample in a study of blood T cell repertoires in COVID-19. The data were produced by immunoSEQ multiplex PCR, yet TCRdb's version contains in-frame clones alone and is incomplete. Among about 44,000 clones listed, nearly 90% were seen once. Sequenced material: peripheral blood. These receptors all stem from a man between 65 and 85 years old with active COVID-19. Each CDR3 is given with its conserved first and last residue. D genes are given only for firm matches. A clone size is listed for some rows: how often the clone was seen (once, few, many), or a class if it is expanded.

.	.	TRBJ2-5	TRBV10-3	CAARSAGPETQYF	TGTGCCGCCCGAAGCGCGGGACCGGAGACCCAGTACTTC
TRBD2	.	TRBJ2-3	TRBV13	CASSLRTSGGRDTQYF	TGTGCCAGCAGCCTTCGGACTAGCGGGGGACGAGATACGCAGTATTTT
.	.	TRBJ1-1	TRBV5-8	CASSLASRVNTEAFF	TGTGCCAGCAGTTTGGCCTCCAGGGTGAACACTGAAGCTTTCTTT
.	.	TRBJ2-1	TRBV18	CASSPTSSYNEQFF	TGTGCCAGCTCACCGACTAGCTCCTACAATGAGCAGTTCTTC
.	.	TRBJ2-2	TRBV20-1	CSASPQTDTGELFF	TGCAGTGCTAGTCCCCAAACGGACACCGGGGAGCTGTTTTTT
.	.	TRBJ1-6	TRBV5-1	CASTRTNRANSPLHF	TGCGCCAGCACCCGGACTAATAGGGCAAATTCACCCCTCCACTTT
.	.	TRBJ1-4	TRBV2	CASRRQGVSEKLFF	TGTGCCAGCAGGAGGCAGGGCGTTAGTGAAAAACTGTTTTTT
TRBD2	.	TRBJ2-7	TRBV27	CASSLYGGAYEQYF	TGTGCCAGCAGTTTATATGGGGGGGCCTACGAGCAGTACTTC
.	.	TRBJ2-5	TRBV5-1	CASSLPAIETQYF	TGCGCCAGCAGCTTGCCTGCGATAGAGACCCAGTACTTC
TRBD1	.	TRBJ2-7	TRBV9	CASSVAPGTDYEQYF	TGTGCCAGCAGCGTAGCACCCGGGACAGACTACGAGCAGTACTTC
TRBD1	once	TRBJ1-4	TRBV7-2	CASSDSDRDEKLFF	TGTGCCAGCAGCGACTCGGACAGGGATGAAAAACTGTTTTTT
TRBD1	.	TRBJ2-7	TRBV6-2/TRBV6-3	CASSYSGQGAYEQYF	TGTGCCAGCAGTTACTCTGGACAGGGTGCCTACGAGCAGTACTTC
TRBD1	.	TRBJ1-6	TRBV5-6	CASSLEGTGSPLHF	TGTGCCAGCAGCTTGGAGGGGACAGGGTCACCCCTCCACTTT
TRBD1	.	TRBJ1-3	TRBV5-6	CASSPPQGGTIYF	TGTGCCAGCAGCCCCCCCCAGGGGGGCACCATATATTTT
.	.	TRBJ2-5	TRBV15	CATSSALQETQYF	TGTGCCACCAGCAGTGCCCTACAGGAGACCCAGTACTTC
.	.	TRBJ2-7	TRBV9	CASSSRTDSYEQYF	TGTGCCAGCAGCTCGAGGACAGACTCCTACGAGCAGTACTTC
.	.	TRBJ2-3	TRBV4-3	CASSQTKSGGLGTDTQYF	TGCGCCAGCAGCCAGACGAAGAGTGGGGGACTGGGCACAGATACGCAGTATTTT
TRBD2	once	TRBJ2-1	TRBV27	CASREIAGGLYNEQFF	TGTGCCAGCAGAGAAATAGCGGGGGGGCTCTACAATGAGCAGTTCTTC
TRBD1	.	TRBJ1-1	TRBV6-2/TRBV6-3	CASSYARTGNTEAFF	TGTGCCAGCAGTTACGCCCGGACAGGGAACACTGAAGCTTTCTTT
TRBD2	few	TRBJ2-5	TRBV11-2	CASSLDLGGLVETQYF	TGTGCCAGCAGCTTGGATCTGGGGGGGTTAGTGGAGACCCAGTACTTC
.	.	TRBJ1-1	TRBV5-1	CASSLQGMNTEAFF	TGCGCCAGCAGCTTGCAGGGGATGAACACTGAAGCTTTCTTT
.	.	TRBJ1-6	TRBV5-4	CASSSDSSSYNSPLHF	TGTGCCAGCAGCTCCGACAGCAGCTCCTATAATTCACCCCTCCACTTT
TRBD1	.	TRBJ2-3	TRBV5-1	CASSLGQDRDTQYF	TGCGCCAGCAGCCTCGGACAGGATAGAGATACGCAGTATTTT
.	.	TRBJ2-1	TRBV18	CASSPRSSYNEQFF	TGTGCCAGCTCACCTAGGAGCTCCTACAATGAGCAGTTCTTC
TRBD1	.	TRBJ2-1	TRBV5-4	CASSSLVRQGTNEQFF	TGTGCCAGCAGTTCCCTCGTTAGACAGGGGACCAATGAGCAGTTCTTC
TRBD2	.	TRBJ2-2	TRBV11-2	CASSLSGVNTGELFF	TGTGCCAGCAGCTTAAGCGGGGTAAACACCGGGGAGCTGTTTTTT
.	.	TRBJ2-7	TRBV6-6	CASSYSGKDEQYF	TGTGCCAGCAGTTACTCGGGCAAGGACGAGCAGTACTTC
TRBD2	.	TRBJ2-1	TRBV7-8	CASGPLGLAGDNEQFF	TGTGCCAGCGGGCCGTTAGGACTAGCGGGGGACAATGAGCAGTTCTTC
.	.	TRBJ1-4	TRBV19	CASSMSGGNEKLFF	TGTGCCAGTAGTATGAGTGGAGGGAATGAAAAACTGTTTTTT
TRBD1	.	TRBJ2-7	TRBV6-5	CASMDRVNYEQYF	TGTGCCAGCATGGACAGGGTTAACTACGAGCAGTACTTC
.	few	TRBJ1-2	TRBV9	CASSVGENNGYTF	TGTGCCAGCAGCGTAGGAGAGAATAATGGCTACACCTTC
.	.	TRBJ2-1	TRBV6-2/TRBV6-3	CASSYVGGIYNEQFF	TGTGCCAGCAGTTACGTCGGCGGGATCTACAATGAGCAGTTCTTC
.	.	TRBJ2-7	TRBV7-2	CASSPQLGADEQYF	TGTGCCAGCAGCCCCCAATTGGGGGCGGACGAGCAGTACTTC
TRBD1	.	TRBJ2-1	TRBV7-9	CASSYSPRQGIIDEQFF	TGTGCCAGCAGCTATTCGCCCCGACAGGGGATCATCGATGAGCAGTTCTTC
TRBD2	.	TRBJ2-2	TRBV5-6	CASSLSGTMGGELFF	TGTGCCAGCAGCTTGTCAGGGACTATGGGCGGGGAGCTGTTTTTT
.	.	TRBJ1-6	TRBV12-3/TRBV12-4	CASSDNRNSPLHF	TGTGCCAGCAGCGACAATCGGAATTCACCCCTCCACTTT